These T cell receptor beta chains were read from a single sample in a study of cytomegalovirus exposure and HLA in healthy donors. Here immunoSEQ multiplex PCR was the method, and the copy in TCRdb shows in-frame clones only, minus some. Here the sample spans some 220,000 clones, roughly 81% being singletons. The specimen sequenced was PBMCs. These receptors originate from a girl aged 2 to 10 in good health and CMV-seronegative. Each CDR3 is given with its conserved first and last residue. A D gene is named only where the DNA matches it firmly. Only some rows state a clone size, as once, few, many or a class for expanded clones.

size	J	D	V	DNA	CDR3
NA	TRBJ1-1	NA	TRBV11-2	TGTGCCAGCAGGCAAACAGGGAACACTGAAGCTTTCTTT	CASRQTGNTEAFF
NA	TRBJ1-4	TRBD1	TRBV11-2	TGTGCCAGCAGCCTGGACAGGCCTAATGAAAAACTGTTTTTT	CASSLDRPNEKLFF
NA	TRBJ2-3	NA	TRBV2	TGTGCCAGCACATCACTACAGGTGACCACAGATACGCAGTATTTT	CASTSLQVTTDTQYF
NA	TRBJ1-2	NA	TRBV6-1	TGTGCCAGCAGTGTACACATTACTAACTATGGCTACACCTTC	CASSVHITNYGYTF
NA	TRBJ1-5	NA	TRBV18	TGTGCCAGCTCGACATTGTCGGAACAGAATCAGCCCCAGCATTTT	CASSTLSEQNQPQHF
NA	TRBJ2-1	TRBD2	TRBV14	TGTGCCAGCAGCCCCAGGCGACTAGCGTACAATGAGCAGTTCTTC	CASSPRRLAYNEQFF
NA	TRBJ2-1	NA	TRBV5-1	TGCGCCAGCAGCTTGGTAACTCCGGAGCAGTTCTTC	CASSLVTPEQFF
NA	TRBJ1-2	NA	TRBV5-1	TGCGCCAGCAGCTTGGTAAAGGGGCAGGATGGCTACACCTTC	CASSLVKGQDGYTF
once	TRBJ2-3	NA	TRBV5-1	TGCGCCAGCACCCAGGTGGGAGATACGCAGTATTTT	CASTQVGDTQYF
NA	TRBJ2-7	TRBD2	TRBV6-5	TGTGCCAGCAGTTACTATCGGACTAGTGGAGAGCAGTACTTC	CASSYYRTSGEQYF
few	TRBJ2-3	TRBD1	TRBV4-1	TGCGCCAGCAGCCCAGTTGGGACAGGATCTGCAGATACGCAGTATTTT	CASSPVGTGSADTQYF
NA	TRBJ2-5	TRBD2	TRBV7-2	TGTGCCAGCAGCCCGGGACTAGCGAGAAAAGAGACCCAGTACTTC	CASSPGLARKETQYF
NA	TRBJ2-3	TRBD1	TRBV14	TGTGCCAGCCAACAGGGGGCAATAGATACGCAGTATTTT	CASQQGAIDTQYF
NA	TRBJ2-1	TRBD1	TRBV4-1	TGCGCCAGCAGCCAAGTCCCAGGGGGCGATGAGCAGTTCTTC	CASSQVPGGDEQFF
NA	TRBJ2-4	TRBD2	TRBV5-1	TGCGCCAGCAGCGATCCCTTAGCGGGGGCCTCTAGCTCGAACATTCAGTACTTC	CASSDPLAGASSSNIQYF
NA	TRBJ2-5	TRBD2	TRBV14	TGTGCCAGCAGCCGCCAGCGGGGTGGAAGAGAGACCCAGTACTTC	CASSRQRGGRETQYF
once	TRBJ2-1	NA	TRBV4-1	TGCGCCAGCAGCCGAACGCCCGGCAATGAGCAGTTCTTC	CASSRTPGNEQFF
NA	TRBJ1-3	NA	TRBV5-3	TGTGCCAGAAGCTCCGCGTTCTCTGGAAACACCATATATTTT	CARSSAFSGNTIYF
NA	TRBJ1-2	NA	TRBV10-2	TGCGCCAGCAAAGAAACAAGTACACTTGGCGGGTCCGGCTATGGCTACACCTTC	CASKETSTLGGSGYGYTF
NA	TRBJ1-1	NA	TRBV6-6	TGTGCCAGCAGTCGTCAAGGGGGTGTCACTGAAGCTTTCTTT	CASSRQGGVTEAFF
NA	TRBJ1-4	NA	TRBV7-2	TGTGCCAGCAGCTCCCGGACTACAAATGAAAAACTGTTTTTT	CASSSRTTNEKLFF
few	TRBJ1-2	NA	TRBV9	TGTGCCAGCAGCGTAGACAGGGTCTATGGCTACACCTTC	CASSVDRVYGYTF
NA	TRBJ2-4	TRBD1	TRBV4-1	TGCGCCAGCAGCCAAACAGGGGGCAAAAACATTCAGTACTTC	CASSQTGGKNIQYF
NA	TRBJ2-1	TRBD2	TRBV7-2	TGTGCCAGCAGCCCCCGGGGGAGCGGGAGAAAGTTCTTC	CASSPRGSGRKFF
NA	TRBJ1-2	NA	TRBV6-1	TGTGCCAGCAGGGGGGGAGTAGCCCTTTATGGCTACACCTTC	CASRGGVALYGYTF
NA	TRBJ1-2	NA	TRBV2	TGTGCCAGCAGCGGTTTCTATGGCTACACCTTC	CASSGFYGYTF
NA	TRBJ2-7	TRBD1	TRBV5-1	TGCGCCAGCAGCTTGGAGAGGACAGGGTACTACGAGCAGTACTTC	CASSLERTGYYEQYF
NA	TRBJ1-1	NA	TRBV30	TGTGCCTGGAGCGAACCGGGGGGATACACTGAAGCTTTCTTT	CAWSEPGGYTEAFF
NA	TRBJ1-1	NA	TRBV9	TGTGCCAGCAGCGTAGATACAGTACTGAACACTGAAGCTTTCTTT	CASSVDTVLNTEAFF
NA	TRBJ1-3	NA	TRBV7-8	TGTGCCAGCAGCTTGGCTTTCTCTGGAAACACCATATATTTT	CASSLAFSGNTIYF
NA	TRBJ2-7	TRBD1	TRBV6-1	TGTGCCAGCACCCGAGGGGGACAGTTCTACGAGCAGTACTTC	CASTRGGQFYEQYF
NA	TRBJ2-7	NA	TRBV7-9	TGTGCCAGCAGCTTAGACAGCTCCTACGAGCAGTACTTC	CASSLDSSYEQYF
NA	TRBJ1-4	NA	TRBV6-1	TGTGCCAGCAGTGAACCACGGGGGGGGGCTAACGAAAAACTGTTTTTT	CASSEPRGGANEKLFF
NA	TRBJ2-5	NA	TRBV19	TGTGCCAGTAGCCCGGGGCAGGGGAGGGAGTACTTC	CASSPGQGREYF
NA	TRBJ2-2	TRBD2	TRBV5-4	TGTGCCAGCAGCTTGGCGGGGGGCACCGGGGAGCTGTTTTTT	CASSLAGGTGELFF
once	TRBJ2-1	NA	TRBV25-1	TGTGCCAGCAGTAGCCGGAGACTCTACAATGAGCAGTTCTTC	CASSSRRLYNEQFF
NA	TRBJ2-6	NA	TRBV6-1	TGTGCCAGCAGTTACTCTGGGGCCAACGTCCTGACTTTC	CASSYSGANVLTF
NA	TRBJ1-1	NA	TRBV11-1	TGTGCCCCAAAGCCCGCAGGGCAGAGCAGTTACACTGAAGCTTTCTTT	CAPKPAGQSSYTEAFF
NA	TRBJ1-2	TRBD1	TRBV11-1	TGTGCCAGCAGCTTAACAGGGGTGGATGGCTACACCTTC	CASSLTGVDGYTF
few	TRBJ2-2	NA	TRBV4-1	TGCGCCAGCAGCCAACTTTCTAGTCGGACCGGGGAGCTGTTTTTT	CASSQLSSRTGELFF
NA	TRBJ2-1	TRBD2	TRBV9	TGTGCCAGCAGCGTAAGCGGGAGCTCCGGTGAGCAGTTCTTC	CASSVSGSSGEQFF
once	TRBJ2-1	NA	TRBV27	TGTGCCAGCAGTTCCATCAATGAGCAGTTCTTC	CASSSINEQFF
NA	TRBJ2-1	TRBD2	TRBV30	TGTGCCTGGAGTGCCCCGACTAGCGGGAGAAGCAATGAGCAGTTCTTC	CAWSAPTSGRSNEQFF
few	TRBJ2-7	TRBD1	TRBV18	TGTGCCAGCTCACCAGACAGGGGCAGTGACGAGCAGTACTTC	CASSPDRGSDEQYF
NA	TRBJ2-7	TRBD2	TRBV6-6	TGTGCCAGCAGCCATAGCGGGAGTGGTTACGAGCAGTACTTC	CASSHSGSGYEQYF
NA	TRBJ2-3	TRBD2	TRBV9	TGTGCCAGCAGCTTAACTCTAGCGGGGGTAACAGATACGCAGTATTTT	CASSLTLAGVTDTQYF
NA	TRBJ1-2	NA	TRBV20-1	TGCAGTCCGGACAGATATGGCTACACCTTC	CSPDRYGYTF
NA	TRBJ2-2	NA	TRBV21-1	TGTGCCAGCAGCAAGTTTAGCGAGGAGCTGTTTTTT	CASSKFSEELFF
NA	TRBJ1-2	TRBD1	TRBV6-5	TGTGCCAGCAGTTACGACAGGGCTGGCTACACCTTC	CASSYDRAGYTF
NA	TRBJ1-2	TRBD1	TRBV5-1	TGCGCCAGCAGCTTGGGGAAGGGACAGGCTGCCTATGGCTACACCTTC	CASSLGKGQAAYGYTF
NA	TRBJ1-6	NA	TRBV7-9	TGTGCCAGCAGTATTAATTCACCCCTCCACTTT	CASSINSPLHF
NA	TRBJ2-7	TRBD2	TRBV5-1	TGCGCCAGCAGCTATAGCGGGAGCTCCTACGAGCAGTACTTC	CASSYSGSSYEQYF
NA	TRBJ2-3	NA	TRBV5-1	TGCGCCAGCAGCTTAGGTGGAAGTAGCGGCACAGATACGCAGTATTTT	CASSLGGSSGTDTQYF
once	TRBJ1-1	TRBD1	TRBV14	TGTGCCAGCAGCCAAGGAAGACAGGGGGCTAGGGTGAACACTGAAGCTTTCTTT	CASSQGRQGARVNTEAFF
NA	TRBJ2-2	NA	TRBV6-6	TGTGCCAGCAGTTACTCCAGGGCTGCGAACACCGGGGAGCTGTTTTTT	CASSYSRAANTGELFF
once	TRBJ1-3	NA	TRBV27	TGTGCCAGCAGCCTCACAGGGACCTCTGGAAACACCATATATTTT	CASSLTGTSGNTIYF
NA	TRBJ2-5	TRBD2	TRBV7-3	TGTGCCAGCAGCCTCAACGGACTAGCCAAAGAGACCCAGTACTTC	CASSLNGLAKETQYF
NA	TRBJ1-1	TRBD1	TRBV25-1	TGTGCCAGCAGTGCTCCGACAGGGAACCCGGTTACTGAAGCTTTCTTT	CASSAPTGNPVTEAFF